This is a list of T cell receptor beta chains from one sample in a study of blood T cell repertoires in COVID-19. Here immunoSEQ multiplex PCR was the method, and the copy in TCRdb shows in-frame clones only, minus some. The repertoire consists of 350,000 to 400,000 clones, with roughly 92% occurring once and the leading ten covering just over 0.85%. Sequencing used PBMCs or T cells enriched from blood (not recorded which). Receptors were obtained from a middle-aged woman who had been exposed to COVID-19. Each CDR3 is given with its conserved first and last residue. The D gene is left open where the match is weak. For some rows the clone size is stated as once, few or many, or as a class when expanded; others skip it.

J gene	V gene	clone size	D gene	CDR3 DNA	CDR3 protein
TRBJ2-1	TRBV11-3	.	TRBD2	TGTGCCAGCAGCGTAGGGACTAGCGGGTGGGATGAGCAGTTCTTC	CASSVGTSGWDEQFF
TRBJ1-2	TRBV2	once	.	TGTGCCAGCAGTGAAATTCTAGCGGGAAACTATGGCTACACCTTC	CASSEILAGNYGYTF
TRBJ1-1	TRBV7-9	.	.	TGTGCCAGCAGCTTAGAAGGGAGGAACACTGAAGCTTTCTTT	CASSLEGRNTEAFF
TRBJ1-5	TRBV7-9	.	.	TGTGCCAGCAGCTTATTAGCTTTAAGCAATCAGCCCCAGCATTTT	CASSLLALSNQPQHF
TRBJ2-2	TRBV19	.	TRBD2	TGTGCCAGTAGTATAGTAAGAGTCGGGAGGGGTACCGGGGAGCTGTTTTTT	CASSIVRVGRGTGELFF
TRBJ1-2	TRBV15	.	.	TGTGCCACCAGCAGAGCTACAGAAATTAACTATGGCTACACCTTC	CATSRATEINYGYTF
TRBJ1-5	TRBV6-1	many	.	TGTGCCAGCAGTGAAGTAGAAGGGGAGGGCAATCAGCCCCAGCATTTT	CASSEVEGEGNQPQHF
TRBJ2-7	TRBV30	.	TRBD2	TGTGCCTGGAGTACCCGGCGGGGCGGGAGGGCGAACTACGAGCAGTACTTC	CAWSTRRGGRANYEQYF
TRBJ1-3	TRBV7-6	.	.	TGTGCCAGCAGCTTAGGCCCTAGCTCTGGAAACACCATATATTTT	CASSLGPSSGNTIYF
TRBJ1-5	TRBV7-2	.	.	TGTGCCAGCAGCCAGGGGAAGATTCAGCCCCAGCATTTT	CASSQGKIQPQHF
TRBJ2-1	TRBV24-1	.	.	TGTGCCACCAGTGATGGGAACAGGGAGCAGTTCTTC	CATSDGNREQFF
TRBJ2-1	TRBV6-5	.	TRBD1	TGTGCCAGCAGTTTGGACAGGGGGCACTACAATGAGCAGTTCTTC	CASSLDRGHYNEQFF
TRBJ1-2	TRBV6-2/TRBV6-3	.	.	TGTGCCAGCAGTCCCGCAGGGGACTATGGCTACACCTTC	CASSPAGDYGYTF